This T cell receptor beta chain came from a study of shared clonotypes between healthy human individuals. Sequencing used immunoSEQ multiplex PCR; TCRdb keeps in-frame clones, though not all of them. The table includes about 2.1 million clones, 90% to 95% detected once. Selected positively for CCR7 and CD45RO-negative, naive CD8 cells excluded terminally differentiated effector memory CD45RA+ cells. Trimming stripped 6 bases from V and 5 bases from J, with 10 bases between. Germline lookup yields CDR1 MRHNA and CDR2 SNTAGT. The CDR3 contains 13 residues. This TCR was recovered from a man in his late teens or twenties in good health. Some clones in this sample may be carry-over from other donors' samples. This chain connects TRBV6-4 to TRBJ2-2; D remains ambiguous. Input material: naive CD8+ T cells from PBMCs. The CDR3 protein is CASRDTGTGELFF. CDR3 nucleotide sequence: TGTGCCAGCAGAGATACCGGGACCGGGGAGCTGTTTTTT.